Shown below are 17 T cell receptor beta chains from a single sample sequenced in a study of blood T cell repertoires in COVID-19. Sequencing used immunoSEQ multiplex PCR; TCRdb keeps in-frame clones, though not all of them. Of about 240,000 clones listed, around 89% were seen once; the top ten hold more than 0.95%. The sample comprised peripheral blood. The receptors come from a woman in her thirties or forties who had recovered from COVID-19.

This chain connects TRBV7-9 to TRBJ2-5; 7 bases align to TRBD2. CDR3 length: 14 amino acids. Germline trimming cut 7 bases from V and 5 bases from J; bases unmatched to any gene: 10. From germline, CDR1 is SEHNR and CDR2 FQNEAQ (reference sequence). DNA of the CDR3: TGTGCCAGCACCATCCCCGCCGGGGGGGAGACCCAGTACTTC. It specifies CASTIPAGGETQYF.

The chain combines TRBV2 with TRBJ1-5; 11 nucleotides line up with TRBD1. The CDR3 covers 15 residues. Looked up from germline, CDR1 is SNHLY and CDR2 is FYNNEI. The V gene end was trimmed by 3 bases and the J gene end by 4 bases; junction bases not matched to a gene: 2. In DNA form, the CDR3 reads TGTGCCAGCAGTGACGGGACAGGGGGGAATCAGCCCCAGCATTTT. Amino acids: CASSDGTGGNQPQHF.

V is TRBV5-1 and J is TRBJ2-7; D not resolved. Deletions cut 0 bases from V and 7 bases from J, with 11 bases between. Germline V gene data show CDR1 as SGHRS and CDR2 as YFSETQ. This CDR3 spans 13 amino acids. The CDR3 coding sequence is TGCGCCAGCAGCTTGGCCCTTTCTCGGGAGCAGTACTTC. Protein: CASSLALSREQYF.

The chain couples TRBV13 to TRBJ1-6, with D possibly TRBD1 on 5 matching bases. This CDR3 comprises 14 residues. V gave up 5 bases and J gave up 6 bases, with 11 bases separating them. Germline-derived CDR1 and CDR2 are PRHDT and FYEKMQ (reference sequence). In DNA, the CDR3 is TGTGCCAGCAGCCCCCGGGGGGGTAATTCACCCCTCCACTTT. The encoded protein is CASSPRGGNSPLHF.

The chain has TRBV6-6 and TRBJ1-1; maybe TRBD1 (5 bases). This CDR3 contains 13 residues. Germline lookup yields CDR1 MNHNY and CDR2 SVGAGI (reference sequence). The V and J ends lost 6 bases and 1 base respectively, with 9 bases between them. The CDR3 sequence is CASRGGANTEAFF. The CDR3 bases are TGTGCCAGCAGGGGCGGGGCGAACACTGAAGCTTTCTTT.

The gene calls are TRBV5-1 and TRBJ2-7; the D is unclear. The CDR3 has 13 residues. Germline loops: CDR1 SGHRS, CDR2 YFSETQ. V lost 4 bases and J 0 bases, leaving 8 bases between the germline ends. In nucleotides, the CDR3 is TGCGCCAGCAGCCCCGCTACCTCCTACGAGCAGTACTTC. Residues: CASSPATSYEQYF.

The CDR3 nucleotides are TGTGCCAGCAGTCCAAAAAACAGGGGCCAGTACTTC. It codes for CASSPKNRGQYF. The chain uses TRBV6-2 or TRBV6-3 and TRBJ2-7, with TRBD1 matching 7 bases. This CDR3 spans 12 amino acids. Germline loops: CDR1 MNHEY, CDR2 SVGEGT. V shed 5 bases, J shed 10 bases, and the junction held 8 bases outside the gene matches.

This chain joins TRBV18 and TRBJ1-5, with no clear D. The CDR3 has 14 residues. The germline CDR1 and CDR2 sequences are KGHSH and LQKENI. V lost 5 bases and J 3 bases, leaving 11 bases between the germline ends. The DNA of the CDR3 is TGTGCCAGCTCAACCCGGGATCTCAATCAGCCCCAGCATTTT. Protein product: CASSTRDLNQPQHF.

This clone was seen only once. J is TRBJ1-1 and V is TRBV19; D remains ambiguous. The CDR3 extends over 13 amino acids. Trimming removed 5 bases at V and 2 bases at J, with 9 bases between. Germline V gives CDR1 LNHDA, CDR2 SQIVND (reference sequence). Here the CDR3 reads CASSGQHNTEAFF. The CDR3 nucleotides read TGTGCCAGTAGTGGGCAGCACAACACTGAAGCTTTCTTT.

The V gene is TRBV10-3, the J gene TRBJ2-2; 7 bases fit TRBD1. The CDR3 is 14 amino acids. The germline V gene has CDR1 ENHRY and CDR2 SYGVKD. Trimming took 7 bases from V and 0 from J; bases not matched to a gene: 2. The CDR3 coding sequence is TGTGCCATCACTGACAGGGCGAACACCGGGGAGCTGTTTTTT. Translated, it gives CAITDRANTGELFF.

The rearrangement joins TRBV7-8 to TRBJ1-4; the match to TRBD1 covers 7 bases. The CDR3 contains 15 residues. CDR1 SGHVS and CDR2 FQNEAQ come from the germline V gene. Germline trimming cut 4 bases from V and 8 bases from J; bases unmatched to any gene: 10. The CDR3 nucleotides are TGTGCCAGCAGCTCTGGGACAGCCAAAGGGGAAAAACTGTTTTTT. Encoded protein: CASSSGTAKGEKLFF.

The sample holds a few counts of this clone. V and J are TRBV18 and TRBJ1-1; the D gene is possibly TRBD1 (6 bases). The CDR3 runs to 14 residues. Germline V gives CDR1 KGHSH, CDR2 LQKENI. Trimming took off 3 bases at V and 1 base at J, with 9 bases between the two ends. Written as DNA, the CDR3 is TGTGCCAGCTCACCGGGACACCAGAACACTGAAGCTTTCTTT. Its translation: CASSPGHQNTEAFF.

The chain combines TRBV18 with TRBJ1-2; no clear D. The germline gives CDR1 KGHSH, CDR2 LQKENI. V lost 1 base, J lost 7 bases, and 10 bases lay in between. This CDR3 contains 13 residues. CDR3: CASSPLLQSGYTF. The CDR3 DNA sequence: TGTGCCAGCTCACCACTCTTACAGTCTGGCTACACCTTC. The whole variable domain, filled in from reference TRBV18 and TRBJ1-2, reads NAGVMQNPRHLVRRRGQEARLRCSPMKGHSHVYWYRQLPEEGLKFMVYLQKENIIDESGMPKERFSAEFPKEGPSILRIQQVVRGDSAAYFCASSPLLQSGYTFGSGTRLTVV.

The chain employs TRBV7-6 and TRBJ1-1, with 7 bases identical to TRBD1. This CDR3 is 15 amino acids long. V shed 1 base and J 7 bases; nucleotides not matched to a gene: 9. Germline assignment: CDR1 SGHVS and CDR2 FNYEAQ. The CDR3 here is CASSLVVGGISEAFF. CDR3 sequence (DNA): TGTGCCAGCAGCTTAGTTGTAGGGGGCATCAGTGAAGCTTTCTTT.

This chain connects TRBV24-1 to TRBJ1-5, with 8 positions matching TRBD1. V lost 4 bases to trimming and J lost 4 bases; unmatched junction nucleotides: 8. This CDR3 comprises 16 residues. Germline V gives CDR1 KGHDR, CDR2 SFDVKD. The CDR3 nucleotides are TGTGCCACCAGTGACCCCGGACAGGGCCCTAATCAGCCCCAGCATTTT. Its translation is CATSDPGQGPNQPQHF.

This clone was seen a few times. The V and J genes are TRBV6-5 and TRBJ1-1, with 10 bases lining up with TRBD1. V lost 8 bases to trimming and J lost 7 bases; unmatched junction nucleotides: 4. CDR1 is MNHEY, CDR2 SVGAGI, per germline. The length of the CDR3 is 12 residues. The CDR3: CASPGQGFEAFF. CDR3 DNA: TGTGCCAGCCCGGGACAGGGGTTTGAAGCTTTCTTT.

About this clone itself: Within the sample, other DNA sequences also encode this same CDR3. The CDR3 nucleotides read TGTGCCTGGAGCGCGACTGGAGATACGCAGTATTTT. Its protein product is CAWSATGDTQYF. The chain carries TRBV30 and TRBJ2-3; D gene uncertain. The CDR3 length is 12 residues. Germline lookup yields CDR1 GTSNPN and CDR2 SVGIG (reference sequence). V was shortened by 3 bases and J by 5 bases, with 9 bases between the two germline ends.